One sample yielded the 20 T cell receptor beta chains listed below, sequenced in a study of identifying expanded T cells in peripheral blood (dated by TCRdb to between 2017 and 2020). The library was prepared using the immunoSEQ multiplex PCR assay. This immuneACCESS table, as held by TCRdb, lists in-frame sequences with V and J called but not all clones. Of the missing ones, under half trace to an unresolved V gene in checked studies; the others have no known cause. Here the sample has 85,000 to 100,000 clones; 88% occur a single time. The ten largest clones take up around 4.1% of the sample. The source material was blood. The receptors derive from a person aged 18 to 70 in good health.

V usage is TRBV9 and J usage is TRBJ2-2; D remains ambiguous. This CDR3 is 14 amino acids long. Germline V CDR1 and CDR2: SGDLS, YYNGEE. Trimming cost V 5 bases and J 6 bases, with 14 bases left between them. CDR3 loop: CASRVAADAGELFF. CDR3 sequence (DNA): TGTGCCAGCAGGGTGGCGGCCGACGCCGGGGAGCTGTTTTTT.

In nucleotides, the CDR3 is TGTGCCACCAGCAGTTACAGGGGGGCGAGCGAGCAGTACTTC. This gives the protein CATSSYRGASEQYF. The V call is TRBV15, the J call TRBJ2-7; 8 nucleotides line up with TRBD1. J gave up 6 bases and V 3 bases, and 7 bases lay outside the gene matches. The CDR3 is 14 amino acids. The germline gives CDR1 LNHNV, CDR2 YYDKDF (reference sequence).

The chain couples TRBV6-5 to TRBJ1-2, with D possibly matching TRBD1 (5 bases). Between the trimmed V and J ends, which lost 0 bases and 4 bases, there was a span of 12 bases. The CDR3 spans 15 residues. The germline V gene has CDR1 MNHEY and CDR2 SVGAGI. In nucleotides, the CDR3 is TGTGCCAGCAGTTACTCCGCAGGGAGGGTCTATGGCTACACCTTC. Translating gives CASSYSAGRVYGYTF.

V and J are TRBV6-4 and TRBJ2-3, with 8 bases matching TRBD1. CDR1 is MRHNA, CDR2 SNTAGT, per germline. This CDR3 comprises 16 residues. Germline trimming cut 0 bases from V and 1 base from J; bases unmatched to any gene: 3. The CDR3 protein is CASSDSPGQGTDTQYF. The CDR3 coding sequence is TGTGCCAGCAGTGACTCGCCGGGACAGGGCACAGATACGCAGTATTTT.

This clone has only a few counts. J is TRBJ2-1 and V is TRBV5-4; TRBD2 matches at 13 bases. In germline, CDR1 is SGHNT, CDR2 YYREEE (reference sequence). There are 15 residues in the CDR3. Germline trimming cut 6 bases from V and 8 bases from J; bases unmatched to any gene: 8. Here the CDR3 reads CASTLTSGGAYEQFF. In DNA form, the CDR3 reads TGTGCCAGCACTCTAACTAGCGGGGGGGCTTATGAGCAGTTCTTC.

The gene calls are TRBV28 and TRBJ1-4, with D unresolved. There are 14 residues in the CDR3. V was pared by 7 bases and J by 0 bases, with 9 bases between. Germline V gene data show CDR1 as MDHEN and CDR2 as SYDVKM. CDR3 nucleotides: TGTGCCAGCACCTCCCCAGCAACTAATGAAAAACTGTTTTTT. As protein: CASTSPATNEKLFF.

The J gene is TRBJ2-3, the V gene TRBV4-2, with D possibly TRBD2 on 5 matching bases. CDR3 length equals 15 residues. CDR1 is LGHNA, CDR2 YNFKEQ, per germline. V was pared by 1 base and J by 2 bases, with 10 bases between. The CDR3 here is CASSQGERITDTQYF. In DNA form, the CDR3 reads TGTGCCAGCAGCCAAGGCGAGCGGATCACAGATACGCAGTATTTT.

The chain employs TRBV5-1 and TRBJ1-2, with 9 positions matching TRBD1. The junction had 12 bases not matched to a gene; V was cut back by 4 bases and J by 8 bases. Germline V gene lookup returns CDR1 SGHRS and CDR2 YFSETQ. CDR3 length: 15 amino acids. The CDR3 here is CASSTTPGQGGGYTF. In nucleotides, the CDR3 is TGCGCCAGCAGCACAACTCCGGGACAGGGAGGCGGCTACACCTTC.

This chain joins TRBV29-1 and TRBJ2-2; 9 positions agree with TRBD1. Trimming at V came to 7 bases and at J to 0 bases, leaving 3 bases not matched to a gene. This CDR3 comprises 14 residues. Germline loops: CDR1 SQVTM, CDR2 ANQGSEA. CDR3 sequence reads: CSGRQGANTGELFF. In DNA, the CDR3 is TGCAGCGGTCGACAGGGGGCGAACACCGGGGAGCTGTTTTTT.

The chain combines TRBV11-3 with TRBJ2-3, with 12 bases that match TRBD2. This CDR3 spans 19 amino acids. CDR1 and CDR2 from the germline V gene are SGHNT and YENEEA. J lost 2 bases, V lost 3 bases, and 12 bases had no gene match. CDR3 nucleotides: TGTGCCAGCAGCTTCGGTCTGGCTAGCGGGGGGGCCGCCACAGATACGCAGTATTTT. This codes for CASSFGLASGGAATDTQYF.

The count of this clone is one. This chain joins TRBV9 and TRBJ2-2; 11 bases line up with TRBD2. The J segment lost 4 bases and the V segment lost 0 bases, leaving 5 bases of the junction unmatched. The CDR3 is made up of 17 amino acids. The germline V gene has CDR1 SGDLS and CDR2 YYNGEE. CDR3 region: CASSVVAGGQLTGELFF. As DNA, the CDR3 is TGTGCCAGCAGCGTAGTAGCGGGGGGGCAGCTCACCGGGGAGCTGTTTTTT.

The CDR3 reads CALGASYGYTF. CDR3 in DNA: TGTGCCCTAGGGGCCTCTTATGGCTACACCTTC. The J gene is TRBJ1-2, the V gene TRBV7-2, with a possible D match to TRBD1 (5 bases). The CDR3 has 11 residues. Germline CDR1 is SGHTA and CDR2 is FQGNSA. V lost 11 bases and J 5 bases, leaving 12 bases between the germline ends.

The chain recombines TRBV9 with TRBJ1-6; possible D gene TRBD1, 5 bases. The V gene lost 3 bases and the J gene lost 5 bases, with 15 bases spanning the gap. The V gene's germline CDR1 is SGDLS and CDR2 YYNGEE. This CDR3 is built from 16 residues. The chain's CDR3 is CASSGPGAWDNSPLHF. For the CDR3, the DNA is TGTGCCAGCAGCGGCCCCGGGGCCTGGGATAATTCACCCCTCCACTTT. Combining the CDR3 with reference TRBV9 and TRBJ1-6 gives the whole variable domain DSGVTQTPKHLITATGQRVTLRCSPRSGDLSVYWYQQSLDQGLQFLIQYYNGEERAKGNILERFSAQQFPDLHSELNLSSLELGDSALYFCASSGPGAWDNSPLHFGNGTRLTVT.

V is TRBV7-2 and J is TRBJ1-1; 7 positions agree with TRBD1. The V gene's germline CDR1 is SGHTA and CDR2 FQGNSA. Unmatched junction bases numbered 3, after V lost 1 base and J lost 4 bases. The CDR3 spans 14 residues. The CDR3: CASSLGQGSTEAFF. CDR3 nucleotide sequence: TGTGCCAGCAGCTTAGGACAGGGAAGCACTGAAGCTTTCTTT.

The V call is TRBV18, the J call TRBJ2-6; no clear D gene. Deletions cut 2 bases from V and 2 bases from J, with 13 bases between. Germline values: CDR1 KGHSH, CDR2 LQKENI. The CDR3 runs 17 residues. The CDR3 DNA reads TGTGCCAGCTCACCATCTTTCGTGGGGACTGGGGCCAACGTCCTGACTTTC. Translated: CASSPSFVGTGANVLTF.

This chain joins TRBV28 and TRBJ2-1; TRBD2 matches 11 bases. V lost 6 bases to trimming and J lost 8 bases; unmatched junction nucleotides: 12. The CDR3 totals 16 residues. CDR1 is MDHEN, CDR2 SYDVKM, per germline. The CDR3 nucleotides read TGTGCCAGCAGGTACCAGGGGGCTAGCGGGAGGTATGAGCAGTTCTTC. Translating gives CASRYQGASGRYEQFF.

This chain connects TRBV6-5 to TRBJ1-1, with 7 bases matching TRBD1. The CDR3 sequence is 14 residues long. J was trimmed by 4 bases and V by 6 bases; bases with no gene match: 8. From germline, CDR1 is MNHEY and CDR2 SVGAGI. CDR3 DNA sequence: TGTGCCAGCAGACGGAAGACAGGGATCACTGAAGCTTTCTTT. It codes for CASRRKTGITEAFF.

This clone occurred once. The chain uses TRBV5-8 and TRBJ2-7, with a tentative D call TRBD2 (5 bases). Germline loops: CDR1 SGHTS, CDR2 YDEGEE. Trimming stripped 1 base from V and 0 bases from J, with 11 bases between. The length of the CDR3 is 15 residues. The CDR3 DNA reads TGTGCCAGCAGCTTGCTTCGGGGTACCTCCTACGAGCAGTACTTC. Translating gives CASSLLRGTSYEQYF.

This clone showed up just once. The chain employs TRBV9 and TRBJ2-2; 10 positions agree with TRBD1. This CDR3 contains 17 residues. The V gene end was trimmed by 0 bases and the J gene end by 5 bases; junction bases not matched to a gene: 7. CDR1 and CDR2 from the germline V gene are SGDLS and YYNGEE. The CDR3 DNA sequence: TGTGCCAGCAGCGTAGCTAGGGGGACAGGGGTAACCGGGGAGCTGTTTTTT. This translates into CASSVARGTGVTGELFF. Full variable domain (remainder filled in from reference TRBV9 and TRBJ2-2): DSGVTQTPKHLITATGQRVTLRCSPRSGDLSVYWYQQSLDQGLQFLIQYYNGEERAKGNILERFSAQQFPDLHSELNLSSLELGDSALYFCASSVARGTGVTGELFFGEGSRLTVL.

Only one count was recorded for this clone. The V call is TRBV27, the J call TRBJ2-1; D is uncertain. Germline CDR1 and CDR2: MNHEY and SMNVEV (reference sequence). This CDR3 comprises 13 residues. The V gene lost 5 bases and the J gene lost 12 bases, with 17 bases spanning the gap. The DNA of the CDR3 is TGTGCCAGCAGTCCACCTCAGGCCTGGGGGCAGTTCTTC. This codes for CASSPPQAWGQFF.